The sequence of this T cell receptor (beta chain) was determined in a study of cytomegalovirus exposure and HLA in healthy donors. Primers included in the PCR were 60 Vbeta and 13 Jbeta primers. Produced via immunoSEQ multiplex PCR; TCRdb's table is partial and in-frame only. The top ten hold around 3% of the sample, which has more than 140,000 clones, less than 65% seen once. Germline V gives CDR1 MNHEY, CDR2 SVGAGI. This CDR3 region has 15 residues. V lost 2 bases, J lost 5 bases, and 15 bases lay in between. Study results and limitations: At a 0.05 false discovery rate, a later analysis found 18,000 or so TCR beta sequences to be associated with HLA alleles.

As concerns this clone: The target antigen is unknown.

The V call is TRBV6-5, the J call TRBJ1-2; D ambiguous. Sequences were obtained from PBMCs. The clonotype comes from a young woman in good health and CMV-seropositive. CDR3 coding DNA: TGTGCCAGCAGTTACGGAGGATTGCAGACATATGGCTACACCTTC. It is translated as CASSYGGLQTYGYTF.